Each of the 13 T cell receptor beta chains below was sequenced from the same sample in a study of cytomegalovirus exposure and HLA in healthy donors (dated by TCRdb to 2015 to 2018). Receptor amplification or capture employed the immunoSEQ multiplex PCR assay. The multiplex PCR relied on a mix of 60 forward primers for TCR Vbeta segments and 13 reverse primers for TCR Jbeta segments. TCRdb re-hosts the immuneACCESS table, in-frame sequences only. Its copies lack some clones; in the studies checked, an unresolved V gene accounts for under half of them, and the cause for the rest is not known. The sample table shows 100,000 to 120,000 clones, and around 84% are seen once. Of the sample, approximately 1.3% falls within the top ten clones. The sequenced material came from PBMCs. Source of these receptors: a young woman in good health and CMV-seronegative.

The chain combines TRBV9 with TRBJ2-2; 7 bases align to TRBD2. Per germline, CDR1 SGDLS and CDR2 YYNGEE. The CDR3 consists of 17 residues. Germline trimming cut 3 bases from V and 3 bases from J; bases unmatched to any gene: 11. CDR3 sequence reads: CASSEGMGGTYTGELFF. CDR3 nucleotide sequence: TGTGCCAGCAGCGAGGGGATGGGGGGGACGTACACCGGGGAGCTGTTTTTT.

Only one count was recorded for this clone. The CDR3 sequence is CASSQDYRGGETQYF. In nucleotides, the CDR3 is TGTGCCAGCAGCCAAGATTATAGGGGGGGAGAGACCCAGTACTTC. The chain uses TRBV4-2 and TRBJ2-5, with D perhaps TRBD2 (7 bases). The CDR3 contains 15 residues. CDR1 and CDR2 (germline): LGHNA, YNFKEQ. V was clipped by 0 bases and J by 4 bases, with 12 bases between them.

This chain connects TRBV29-1 to TRBJ1-2; 10 bases align to TRBD1. The CDR3 consists of 15 residues. Germline trimming cut 6 bases from V and 8 bases from J; bases unmatched to any gene: 15. Germline V gene data show CDR1 as SQVTM and CDR2 as ANQGSEA. DNA for the CDR3: TGCAGCGTGGTTTGGACAGGGGGGCACTATAAGGGCTACACCTTC. This gives the protein CSVVWTGGHYKGYTF.

The chain combines TRBV5-4 with TRBJ2-7; 7 positions agree with TRBD2. The V gene's germline CDR1 is SGHNT and CDR2 YYREEE (reference sequence). The junction had 8 bases not matched to a gene; V was cut back by 5 bases and J by 0 bases. The CDR3 is 15 residues long. The CDR3 is CASSRGTTASYEQYF. DNA of the CDR3: TGTGCCAGCAGTAGAGGGACTACGGCCTCCTACGAGCAGTACTTC.

This chain joins TRBV28 and TRBJ2-7; TRBD1 agrees at 8 bases. With V trimmed by 7 bases and J by 3 bases, 5 bases remained unmatched. The CDR3 loop spans 13 amino acids. Germline CDR1 and CDR2: MDHEN and SYDVKM. CDR3 sequence reads: CASNQGAYYEQYF. Written as DNA, the CDR3 is TGTGCCAGCAATCAGGGGGCATACTACGAGCAGTACTTC.

This chain links TRBV28 with TRBJ2-5; 7 nucleotides line up with TRBD2. V trimming: 5 bases; J trimming: 1 base; junction bases outside the gene matches: 10. The CDR3 spans 16 residues. Germline V CDR1 and CDR2: MDHEN, SYDVKM. CDR3 bases: TGTGCCAGCAGTCTCTTTGGGGACTACCTCCAAGAGACCCAGTACTTC. Translated, it gives CASSLFGDYLQETQYF.

The gene calls are TRBV30 and TRBJ2-5, with a possible D match to TRBD2 (7 bases). The CDR3 is 12 residues long. Germline CDR1 is GTSNPN and CDR2 is SVGIG (reference sequence). Trimming stripped 5 bases from V and 5 bases from J, with 12 bases between. This chain's CDR3 is CAWRGAGETQYF. The CDR3 DNA is TGTGCCTGGCGGGGGGCCGGGGAGACCCAGTACTTC.

This chain links TRBV19 with TRBJ1-5; TRBD1 might be the D (5 bases). The CDR3 length is 15 residues. The germline V and J ends were trimmed by 2 bases and 6 bases, with 14 bases remaining between them. Germline V lookup: CDR1 LNHDA, CDR2 SQIVND (reference sequence). In DNA, the CDR3 is TGTGCCAGTAGTATACTCCCAGGGAAGGGTCAGCCCCAGCATTTT. Translated, it gives CASSILPGKGQPQHF.

This clone has only a few counts. This chain joins TRBV28 and TRBJ2-2; tentative D call: TRBD1 (6 bases). Germline CDR1 is MDHEN and CDR2 is SYDVKM. This CDR3 region has 15 residues. V was trimmed by 2 bases and J by 5 bases, leaving 12 bases between them. The CDR3: CASSLRQGRTGELFF. CDR3 in DNA: TGTGCCAGCAGTTTAAGGCAGGGGCGGACCGGGGAGCTGTTTTTT.

This clone was detected once. The rearrangement links TRBV7-2 to TRBJ2-5; the D gene is possibly TRBD2 (6 bases). The CDR3 length is 17 residues. Trimming removed 4 bases from V and 5 bases from J, with 23 bases in between. CDR1 and CDR2 from the germline V gene are SGHTA and FQGNSA. CDR3 nucleotide sequence: TGTGCCAGCAGCTCCCGGAGGGTGCAGGGAGGTATGGAGACCCAGTACTTC. Protein: CASSSRRVQGGMETQYF.

The table lists this clone with a few counts. This rearrangement joins TRBV27 to TRBJ1-5; maybe TRBD1 (5 bases). From germline, CDR1 is MNHEY and CDR2 SMNVEV (reference sequence). The CDR3 is made up of 14 amino acids. The V end lost 3 bases, the J end lost 9 bases, and 15 bases lay between the germline ends. The chain's CDR3 is CASSFRAGLGPQHF. CDR3 DNA sequence: TGTGCCAGCAGTTTCCGGGCGGGACTAGGGCCCCAGCATTTT.

The rearrangement links TRBV10-3 to TRBJ2-7, with 10 positions matching TRBD2. Trimming removed 6 bases from V and 1 base from J; junction bases left unmatched: 6. Germline CDR1 ENHRY, CDR2 SYGVKD. The CDR3 length is 15 residues. CDR3 bases: TGTGCCATCAGCTCTAGCGGGGGACCTTCCTACGAGCAGTACTTC. It specifies CAISSSGGPSYEQYF.

As DNA, the CDR3 is TGTGCCAGCAGTGGTCTCGCCTACGAGCAGTACTTC. Residues: CASSGLAYEQYF. The gene calls are TRBV6-1 and TRBJ2-7; D not certain. The CDR3 length is 12 residues. V was pared by 4 bases and J by 2 bases, with 6 bases between. CDR1 and CDR2 from the germline V gene are MNHNS and SASEGT.